The clone carrying this T cell receptor beta chain was counted a few times. This sample was taken from a study of T cells after yellow fever vaccination. The CDR3 length is 14 residues. Germline CDR1 and CDR2: SGHNT and YYREEE (reference sequence). Deletions cut 4 bases from V and 3 bases from J, with 13 bases between. A single record per CDR3 protein comes from TCRdb applying MiXCR to the 5' RACE reads. The profile covers some 500,000 distinct CDR3 sequences, with 13% appearing a single time and over 13% taken by the ten largest. The gene calls are TRBV5-4 and TRBJ2-5; D possibly uses TRBD1 or TRBD2 (5 bases each). This TCR was recovered from a young man who received the YFV17D yellow fever vaccine. Material: PBMCs, obtained on the day of the yellow fever booster vaccination. The CDR3 loop is CASSQGRDKETQYF. In DNA, the CDR3 is TGTGCCAGCAGCCAGGGACGGGATAAAGAGACCCAGTACTTC.